This T cell receptor (beta chain) was sequenced for a study of T cell responses to AZD1222 COVID-19 vaccine. Points from the study as a whole: Along spike, vaccine-associated CD4 TCRs were found throughout, with dominance at 160-218 and 743-854. Baseline seropositivity characterized only six AZD1222 recipients. It was only after the peak T cell response that any repertoires were sampled. A mostly white British donor set with more females was recruited, and clonal diversity was possibly underestimated.

The germline gives CDR1 ENHRY, CDR2 SYGVKD. The CDR3 loop spans 15 amino acids. This clone was recorded once. Its antigen is as yet unknown. One end of the junction varies from germline; a read error may be responsible. Some clones are missing from TCRdb's copy, which holds only in-frame ones; the method was immunoSEQ multiplex PCR. This table has some 110,000 clones, about 86% appearing once. J is TRBJ1-3 and V is TRBV10-3; 9 bases line up with TRBD1. Sequencing used peripheral blood, obtained 28 days after the second AZD1222 dose. The TCR originated in an adult who received the AZD1222 COVID-19 vaccine. In DNA, the CDR3 is TGTGCCATCAGGGAAACAGGGGGCTCTGGGAACACCATATATTTT. Residues: CAIRETGGSGNTIYF.